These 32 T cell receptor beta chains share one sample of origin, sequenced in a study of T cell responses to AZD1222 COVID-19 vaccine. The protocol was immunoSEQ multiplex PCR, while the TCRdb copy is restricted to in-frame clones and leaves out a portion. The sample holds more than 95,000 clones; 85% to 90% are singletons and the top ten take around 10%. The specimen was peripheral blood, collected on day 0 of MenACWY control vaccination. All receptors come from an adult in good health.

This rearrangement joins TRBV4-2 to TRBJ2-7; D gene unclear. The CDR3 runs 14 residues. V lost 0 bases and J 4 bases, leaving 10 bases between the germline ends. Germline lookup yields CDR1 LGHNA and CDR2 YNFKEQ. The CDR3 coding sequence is TGTGCCAGCAGCCAAGAAGTCAGGAATTACGAGCAGTACTTC. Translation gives CASSQEVRNYEQYF.

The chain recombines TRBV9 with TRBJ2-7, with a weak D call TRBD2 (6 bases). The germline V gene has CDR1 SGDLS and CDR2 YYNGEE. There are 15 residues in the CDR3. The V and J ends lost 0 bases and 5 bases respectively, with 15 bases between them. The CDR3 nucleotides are TGTGCCAGCAGCGTAGACGGGAGCCTCGCCAACGAGCAGTACTTC. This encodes CASSVDGSLANEQYF. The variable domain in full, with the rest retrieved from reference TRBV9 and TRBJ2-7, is DSGVTQTPKHLITATGQRVTLRCSPRSGDLSVYWYQQSLDQGLQFLIQYYNGEERAKGNILERFSAQQFPDLHSELNLSSLELGDSALYFCASSVDGSLANEQYFGPGTRLTVT.

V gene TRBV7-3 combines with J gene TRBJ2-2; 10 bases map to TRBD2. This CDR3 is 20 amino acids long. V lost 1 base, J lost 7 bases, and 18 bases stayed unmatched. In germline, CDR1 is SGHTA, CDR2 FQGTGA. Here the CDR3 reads CASSLKDGRAGGQFGGELFF. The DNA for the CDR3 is TGTGCCAGCAGCTTAAAGGACGGGAGAGCGGGAGGGCAATTCGGCGGGGAGCTGTTTTTT. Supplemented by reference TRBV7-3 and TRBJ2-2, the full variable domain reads GAGVSQTPSNKVTEKGKYVELRCDPISGHTALYWYRQSLGQGPEFLIYFQGTGAADDSGLPNDRFFAVRPEGSVSTLKIQRTERGDSAVYLCASSLKDGRAGGQFGGELFFGEGSRLTVL.

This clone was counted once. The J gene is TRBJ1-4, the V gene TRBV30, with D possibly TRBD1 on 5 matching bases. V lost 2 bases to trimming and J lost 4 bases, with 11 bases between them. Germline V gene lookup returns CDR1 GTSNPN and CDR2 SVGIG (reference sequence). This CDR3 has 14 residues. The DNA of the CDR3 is TGTGCCTGGAGTCCCGGGGCAGTTAATGAAAAACTGTTTTTT. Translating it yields CAWSPGAVNEKLFF. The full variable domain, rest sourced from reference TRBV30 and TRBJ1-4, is SQTIHQWPATLVQPVGSPLSLECTVEGTSNPNLYWYRQAAGRGLQLLFYSVGIGQISSEVPQNLSASRPQDRQFILSSKKLLLSDSGFYLCAWSPGAVNEKLFFGSGTQLSVL.

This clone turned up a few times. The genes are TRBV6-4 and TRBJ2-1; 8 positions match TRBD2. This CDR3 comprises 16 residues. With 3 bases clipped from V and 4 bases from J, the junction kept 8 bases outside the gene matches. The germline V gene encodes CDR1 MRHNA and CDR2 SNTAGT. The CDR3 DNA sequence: TGTGCCAGCAGTGAAGGAGCGGGAGCGGATTACAATGAGCAGTTCTTC. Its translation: CASSEGAGADYNEQFF.

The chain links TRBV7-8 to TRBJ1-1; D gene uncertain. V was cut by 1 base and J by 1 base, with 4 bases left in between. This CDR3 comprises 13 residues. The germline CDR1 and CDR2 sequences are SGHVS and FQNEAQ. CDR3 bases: TGTGCCAGCAGCTTAGAGGGGAACACTGAAGCTTTCTTT. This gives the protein CASSLEGNTEAFF.

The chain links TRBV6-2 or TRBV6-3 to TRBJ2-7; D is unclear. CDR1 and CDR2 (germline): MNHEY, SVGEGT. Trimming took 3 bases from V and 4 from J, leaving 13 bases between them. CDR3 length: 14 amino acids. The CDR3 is CASSYSGPVYEQYF. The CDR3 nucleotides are TGTGCCAGCAGTTATTCGGGTCCAGTGTACGAGCAGTACTTC.

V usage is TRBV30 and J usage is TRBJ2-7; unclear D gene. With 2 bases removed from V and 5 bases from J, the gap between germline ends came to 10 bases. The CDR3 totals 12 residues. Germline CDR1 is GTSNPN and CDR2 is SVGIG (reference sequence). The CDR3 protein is CAWSRVGDEQYF. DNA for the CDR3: TGTGCCTGGAGTAGGGTTGGCGACGAGCAGTACTTC.

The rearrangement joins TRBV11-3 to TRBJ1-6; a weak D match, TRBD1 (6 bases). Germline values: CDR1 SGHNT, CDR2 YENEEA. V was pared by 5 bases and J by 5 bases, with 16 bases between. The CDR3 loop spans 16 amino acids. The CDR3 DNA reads TGTGCCAGCAGCAATCAGCCGGGACAAAATAATTCACCCCTCCACTTT. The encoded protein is CASSNQPGQNNSPLHF.

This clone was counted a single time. The CDR3 nucleotides read TGTGCCAGCAGCCTCGACAGGGGTTGGACAGATACGCAGTATTTT. Amino acid sequence: CASSLDRGWTDTQYF. The chain couples TRBV5-4 to TRBJ2-3; 8 nucleotides agree with TRBD1. The germline gives CDR1 SGHNT, CDR2 YYREEE (reference sequence). V gave up 4 bases and J gave up 3 bases; unmatched junction bases: 7. This CDR3 has 15 amino acids.

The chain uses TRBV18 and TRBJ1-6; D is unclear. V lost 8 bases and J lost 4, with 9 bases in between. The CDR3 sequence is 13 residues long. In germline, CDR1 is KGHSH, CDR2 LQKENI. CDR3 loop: CASGRGYNSPLHF. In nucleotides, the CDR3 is TGTGCCAGCGGGCGCGGTTATAATTCACCCCTCCACTTT.

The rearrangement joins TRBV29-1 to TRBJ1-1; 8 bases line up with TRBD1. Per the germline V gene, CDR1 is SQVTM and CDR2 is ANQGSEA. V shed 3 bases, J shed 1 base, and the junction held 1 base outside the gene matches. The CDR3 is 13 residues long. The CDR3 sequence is CSVEDRANTEAFF. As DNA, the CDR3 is TGCAGCGTTGAGGACAGGGCGAACACTGAAGCTTTCTTT.

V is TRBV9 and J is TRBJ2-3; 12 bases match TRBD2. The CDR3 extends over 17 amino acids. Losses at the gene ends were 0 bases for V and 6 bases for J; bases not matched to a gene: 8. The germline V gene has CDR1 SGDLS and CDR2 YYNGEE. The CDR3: CASSVETSGRPGDTQYF. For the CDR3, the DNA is TGTGCCAGCAGCGTAGAAACTAGCGGGAGGCCGGGGGATACGCAGTATTTT.

CDR3 amino acids: CASSGTSGSAYNEQYF. Written as DNA, the CDR3 is TGTGCCAGCAGCGGGACTAGCGGGAGTGCCTATAACGAGCAGTACTTC. The chain is built from TRBV11-2 and TRBJ2-7; 14 bases match TRBD2. CDR1 and CDR2 (germline): SGHAT, FQNNGV. J gave up 5 bases and V 5 bases, and 8 bases lay outside the gene matches. This CDR3 region has 16 residues.

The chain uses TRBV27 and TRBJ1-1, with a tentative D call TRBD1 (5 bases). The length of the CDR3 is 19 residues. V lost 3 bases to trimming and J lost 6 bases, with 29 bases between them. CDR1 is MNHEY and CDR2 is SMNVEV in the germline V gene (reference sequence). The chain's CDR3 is CASSFRMSGTSRSYSEAFF. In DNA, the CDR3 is TGTGCCAGCAGTTTTAGGATGTCCGGGACCTCAAGGTCTTATTCTGAAGCTTTCTTT.

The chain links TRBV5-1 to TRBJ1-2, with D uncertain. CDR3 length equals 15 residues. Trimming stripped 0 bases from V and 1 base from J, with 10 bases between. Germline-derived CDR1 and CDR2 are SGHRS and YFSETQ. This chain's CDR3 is CASSLGAVLNYGYTF. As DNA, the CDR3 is TGCGCCAGCAGCTTGGGGGCAGTCCTTAACTATGGCTACACCTTC.

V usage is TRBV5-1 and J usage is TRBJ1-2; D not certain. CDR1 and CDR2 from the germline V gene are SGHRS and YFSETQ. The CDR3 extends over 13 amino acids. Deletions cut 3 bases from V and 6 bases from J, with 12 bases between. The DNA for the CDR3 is TGCGCCAGCAGCTGGGAAGGGTGGGATGGCTACACCTTC. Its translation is CASSWEGWDGYTF.

CDR3 in amino acids: CASSSLKLGTQYF. The CDR3 nucleotides are TGTGCCAGCAGTTCCCTCAAGTTGGGTACGCAGTATTTT. The chain uses TRBV12-3 or TRBV12-4 and TRBJ2-3, with D unresolved. The V end lost 4 bases, the J end lost 8 bases, and 13 bases lay between the germline ends. This CDR3 has 13 residues.

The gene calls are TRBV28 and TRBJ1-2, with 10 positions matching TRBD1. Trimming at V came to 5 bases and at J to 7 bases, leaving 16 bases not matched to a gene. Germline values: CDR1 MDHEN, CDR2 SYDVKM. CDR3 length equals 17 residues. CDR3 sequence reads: CASSTPGQGTFKSGYTF. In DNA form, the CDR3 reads TGTGCCAGCAGTACCCCGGGACAGGGGACCTTTAAGTCTGGCTACACCTTC.

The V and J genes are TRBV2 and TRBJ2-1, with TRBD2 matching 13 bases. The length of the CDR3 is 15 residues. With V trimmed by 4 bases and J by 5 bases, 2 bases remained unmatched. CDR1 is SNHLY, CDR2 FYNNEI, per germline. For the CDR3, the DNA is TGTGCCAGCAGTGCGGGACTAGCGGGGAACAATGAGCAGTTCTTC. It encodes CASSAGLAGNNEQFF.

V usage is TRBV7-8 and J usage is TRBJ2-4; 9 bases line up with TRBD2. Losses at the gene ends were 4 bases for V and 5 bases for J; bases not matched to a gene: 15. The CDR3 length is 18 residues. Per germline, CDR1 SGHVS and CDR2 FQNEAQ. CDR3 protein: CASSYGLRGRAGENIQYF. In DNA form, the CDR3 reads TGTGCCAGCAGCTACGGACTACGCGGGAGGGCCGGGGAAAACATTCAGTACTTC. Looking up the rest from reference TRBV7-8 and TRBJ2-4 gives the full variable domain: GAGVSQSPRYKVAKRGQDVALRCDPISGHVSLFWYQQALGQGPEFLTYFQNEAQLDKSGLPSDRFFAERPEGSVSTLKIQRTQQEDSAVYLCASSYGLRGRAGENIQYFGAGTRLSVL.

This CDR3 is CASSLAMQTDSNQPQHF. The CDR3 nucleotides are TGTGCCAGCAGCTTGGCGATGCAGACTGATAGCAATCAGCCCCAGCATTTT. The V and J genes are TRBV5-8 and TRBJ1-5; D gene uncertain. Germline values: CDR1 SGHTS, CDR2 YDEGEE. Between the trimmed V and J ends, which lost 0 bases and 0 bases, there was a span of 13 bases. The CDR3 is 17 amino acids.

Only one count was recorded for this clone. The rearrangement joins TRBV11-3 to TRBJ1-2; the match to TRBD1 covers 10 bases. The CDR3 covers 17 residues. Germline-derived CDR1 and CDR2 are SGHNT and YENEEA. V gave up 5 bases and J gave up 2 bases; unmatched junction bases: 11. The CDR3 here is CASSLGGGTGENYGYTF. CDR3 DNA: TGTGCCAGCAGCCTAGGAGGCGGGACAGGGGAGAACTATGGCTACACCTTC.

The CDR3 region has the DNA TGCGCCAGCAGCTTGGAGACAGGGGCGACAGATACGCAGTATTTT. Translating it yields CASSLETGATDTQYF. The V and J genes are TRBV5-1 and TRBJ2-3, with TRBD1 matching 8 bases. J was trimmed by 3 bases and V by 0 bases; bases with no gene match: 3. The CDR3 sequence is 15 residues long. From germline, CDR1 is SGHRS and CDR2 YFSETQ.

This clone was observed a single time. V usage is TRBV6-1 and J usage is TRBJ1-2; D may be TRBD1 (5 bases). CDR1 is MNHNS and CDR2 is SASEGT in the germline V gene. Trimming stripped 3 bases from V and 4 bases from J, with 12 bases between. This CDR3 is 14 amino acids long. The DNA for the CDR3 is TGTGCCAGCAGTGATGGCAGGGAAAGCTATGGCTACACCTTC. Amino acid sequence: CASSDGRESYGYTF.

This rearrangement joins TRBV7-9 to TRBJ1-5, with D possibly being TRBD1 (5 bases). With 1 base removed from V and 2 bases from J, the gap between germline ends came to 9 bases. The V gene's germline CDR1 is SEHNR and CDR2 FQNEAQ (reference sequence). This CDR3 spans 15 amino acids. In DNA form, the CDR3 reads TGTGCCAGCAGCTTAGGTGGGGGTGGCAATCAGCCCCAGCATTTT. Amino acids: CASSLGGGGNQPQHF.

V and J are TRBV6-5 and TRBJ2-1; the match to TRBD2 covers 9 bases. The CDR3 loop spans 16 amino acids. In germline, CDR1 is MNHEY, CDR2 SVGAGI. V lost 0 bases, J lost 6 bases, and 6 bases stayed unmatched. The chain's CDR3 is CASSYSLAGVGNEQFF. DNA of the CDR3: TGTGCCAGCAGTTACTCTTTAGCGGGAGTCGGCAATGAGCAGTTCTTC.

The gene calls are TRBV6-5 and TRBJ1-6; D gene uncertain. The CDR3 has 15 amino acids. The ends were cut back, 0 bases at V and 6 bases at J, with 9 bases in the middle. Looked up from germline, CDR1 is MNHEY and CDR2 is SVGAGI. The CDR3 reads CASSYSRILNSPLHF. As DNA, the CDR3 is TGTGCCAGCAGTTACTCCCGTATACTTAATTCACCCCTCCACTTT.

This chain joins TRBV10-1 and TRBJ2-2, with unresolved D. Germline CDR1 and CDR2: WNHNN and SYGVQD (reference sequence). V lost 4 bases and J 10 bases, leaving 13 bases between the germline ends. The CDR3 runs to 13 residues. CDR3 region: CASSVSESAELFF. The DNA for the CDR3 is TGCGCCAGCAGTGTCTCGGAGTCCGCGGAGCTGTTTTTT.

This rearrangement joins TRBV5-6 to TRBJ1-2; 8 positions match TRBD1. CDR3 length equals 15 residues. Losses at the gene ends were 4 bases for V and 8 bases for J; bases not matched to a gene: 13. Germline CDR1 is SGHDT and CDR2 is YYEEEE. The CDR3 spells CASSPDRAIKQGYTF. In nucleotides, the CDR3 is TGTGCCAGCAGCCCGGACAGGGCTATCAAGCAGGGCTACACCTTC.

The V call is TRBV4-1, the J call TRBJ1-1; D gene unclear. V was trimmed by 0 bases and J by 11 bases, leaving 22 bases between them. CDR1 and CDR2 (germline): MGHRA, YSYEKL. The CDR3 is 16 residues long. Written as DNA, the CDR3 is TGCGCCAGCAGCCAAGATCTGGGCTCACCGGCCGCGGGGGCTTTCTTT. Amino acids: CASSQDLGSPAAGAFF.

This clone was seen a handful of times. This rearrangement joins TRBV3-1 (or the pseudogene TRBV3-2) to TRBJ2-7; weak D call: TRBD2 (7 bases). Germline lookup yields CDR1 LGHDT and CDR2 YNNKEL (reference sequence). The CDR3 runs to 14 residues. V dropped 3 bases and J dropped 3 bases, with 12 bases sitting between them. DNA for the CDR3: TGTGCCAGCAGCCATGGGGGGGGCAGCTACGAGCAGTACTTC. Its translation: CASSHGGGSYEQYF.